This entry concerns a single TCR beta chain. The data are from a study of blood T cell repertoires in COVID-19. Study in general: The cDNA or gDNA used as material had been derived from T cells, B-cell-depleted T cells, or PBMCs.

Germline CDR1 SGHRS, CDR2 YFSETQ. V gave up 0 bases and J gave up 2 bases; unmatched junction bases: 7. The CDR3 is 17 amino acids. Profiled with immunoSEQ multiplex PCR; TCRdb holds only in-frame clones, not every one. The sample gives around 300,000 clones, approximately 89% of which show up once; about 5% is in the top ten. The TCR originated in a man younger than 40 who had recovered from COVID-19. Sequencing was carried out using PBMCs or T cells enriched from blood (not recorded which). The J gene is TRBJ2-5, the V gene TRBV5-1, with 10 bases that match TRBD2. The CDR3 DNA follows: TGCGCCAGCAGCTTGGGGATCCAGCGGGGGGGACAAGAGACCCAGTACTTC. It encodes CASSLGIQRGGQETQYF.